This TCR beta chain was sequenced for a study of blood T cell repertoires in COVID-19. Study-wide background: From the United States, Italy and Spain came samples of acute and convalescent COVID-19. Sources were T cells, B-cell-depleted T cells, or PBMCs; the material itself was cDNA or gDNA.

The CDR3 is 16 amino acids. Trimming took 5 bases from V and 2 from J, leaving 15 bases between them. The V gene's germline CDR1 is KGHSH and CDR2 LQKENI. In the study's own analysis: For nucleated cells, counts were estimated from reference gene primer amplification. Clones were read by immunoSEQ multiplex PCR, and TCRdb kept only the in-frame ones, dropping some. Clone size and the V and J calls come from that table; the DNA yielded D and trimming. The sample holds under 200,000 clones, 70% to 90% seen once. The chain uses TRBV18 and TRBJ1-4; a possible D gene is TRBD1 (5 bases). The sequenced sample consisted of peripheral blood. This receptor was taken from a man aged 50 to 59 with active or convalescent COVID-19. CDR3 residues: CASSATLGHTNEKLFF. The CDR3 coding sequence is TGTGCCAGCTCAGCTACGCTCGGACACACTAATGAAAAACTGTTTTTT.